These 17 T cell receptor beta chains share one sample of origin, sequenced in a study of blood T cell repertoires in COVID-19. The assay was immunoSEQ multiplex PCR, and TCRdb's table has in-frame clones only and misses some. The data contain approximately 180,000 clones, 85% to 90% of them seen just once; the ten biggest clones take up about 4.5%. Material for sequencing was peripheral blood. Receptor source: a human donor in a cohort sampled during active COVID-19.

As concerns this clone: The same CDR3 is also encoded by other DNA sequences in this sample. This chain joins TRBV28 and TRBJ2-7, with D possibly matching TRBD1 (5 bases). Trimming removed 2 bases at V and 0 bases at J, with 5 bases between. Per the germline V gene, CDR1 is MDHEN and CDR2 is SYDVKM. The CDR3 has 13 residues. CDR3 region: CASSLGASYEQYF. CDR3 in DNA: TGTGCCAGCAGTTTAGGGGCCTCCTACGAGCAGTACTTC.

The chain employs TRBV7-2 and TRBJ2-1; 10 nucleotides agree with TRBD1. Germline-derived CDR1 and CDR2 are SGHTA and FQGNSA. The CDR3 runs to 14 residues. Trimming removed 5 bases from V and 6 bases from J; junction bases left unmatched: 4. The CDR3 region has the DNA TGTGCCAGCAGCCTGGACAGGGGGGGCAATGAGCAGTTCTTC. As protein: CASSLDRGGNEQFF.

J is TRBJ2-7 and V is TRBV7-2; 11 bases are a match to TRBD2. The length of the CDR3 is 15 residues. The V gene's germline CDR1 is SGHTA and CDR2 FQGNSA. The V and J ends lost 4 bases and 3 bases, in that order; junction bases with no gene match: 5. DNA for the CDR3: TGTGCCAGCAGCTATCTAGCGGGGGGACTCTACGAGCAGTACTTC. It codes for CASSYLAGGLYEQYF.

The chain joins TRBV30 to TRBJ1-2, with no clear D. CDR3 length: 14 amino acids. Germline-derived CDR1 and CDR2 are GTSNPN and SVGIG (reference sequence). The V end was cut by 0 bases, the J end by 3 bases, with 11 bases between. The CDR3 DNA reads as TGTGCCTGGAGTGTACTGTCCGGGTACTATGGCTACACCTTC. Protein: CAWSVLSGYYGYTF. Supplemented by reference TRBV30 and TRBJ1-2, the full variable domain reads SQTIHQWPATLVQPVGSPLSLECTVEGTSNPNLYWYRQAAGRGLQLLFYSVGIGQISSEVPQNLSASRPQDRQFILSSKKLLLSDSGFYLCAWSVLSGYYGYTFGSGTRLTVV.

V and J are TRBV11-2 and TRBJ2-7, with 7 bases that match TRBD2. Germline V lookup: CDR1 SGHAT, CDR2 FQNNGV. The CDR3 contains 13 residues. The ends lost 6 bases at V and 6 bases at J; junction bases unmatched: 8. The CDR3 region is CASRRAGVGEQYF. The CDR3 nucleotides are TGTGCCAGCAGGCGCGCGGGGGTTGGCGAGCAGTACTTC. The variable domain in full, completed from reference TRBV11-2 and TRBJ2-7, reads EAGVAQSPRYKIIEKRQSVAFWCNPISGHATLYWYQQILGQGPKLLIQFQNNGVVDDSQLPKDRFSAERLKGVDSTLKIQPAKLEDSAVYLCASRRAGVGEQYFGPGTRLTVT.

The chain couples TRBV7-2 to TRBJ2-7, with TRBD2 matching 15 bases. Per germline, CDR1 SGHTA and CDR2 FQGNSA. The V and J ends lost 4 bases and 4 bases, in that order; junction bases with no gene match: 8. The CDR3 has 17 amino acids. The CDR3 nucleotides read TGTGCCAGCAGCTGGGCCGGGACTAGCGGGGGGATTTACGAGCAGTACTTC. Encoded protein: CASSWAGTSGGIYEQYF.

CDR3 in amino acids: CASSSYLRAGASTDTQYF. The CDR3 DNA follows: TGTGCCAGCAGCTCCTACCTGAGGGCAGGGGCTAGCACAGATACGCAGTATTTT. The chain uses TRBV5-6 and TRBJ2-3; a possible D gene is TRBD1 (6 bases). The ends were cut back, 3 bases at V and 0 bases at J, with 20 bases in the middle. Germline V CDR1 and CDR2: SGHDT, YYEEEE. The length of the CDR3 is 18 residues. Using reference TRBV5-6 and TRBJ2-3 for the parts outside the CDR3, the full variable domain is DAGVTQSPTHLIKTRGQQVTLRCSPKSGHDTVSWYQQALGQGPQFIFQYYEEEERQRGNFPDRFSGHQFPNYSSELNVNALLLGDSALYLCASSSYLRAGASTDTQYFGPGTRLTVL.

V usage is TRBV30 and J usage is TRBJ1-5; TRBD1 aligns across 8 bases. The CDR3 is made up of 14 amino acids. Per germline, CDR1 GTSNPN and CDR2 SVGIG (reference sequence). The ends lost 1 base at V and 9 bases at J; junction bases unmatched: 8. CDR3 loop: CAWSEDRVLRPQHF. The CDR3 DNA reads TGTGCCTGGAGTGAGGACAGGGTGTTACGGCCCCAGCATTTT.

In its sample, this clone was seen once. V gene TRBV11-2 combines with J gene TRBJ2-7, with 7 bases lining up with TRBD2. Trimming at V came to 5 bases and at J to 0 bases, leaving 4 bases not matched to a gene. Germline V lookup: CDR1 SGHAT, CDR2 FQNNGV. The CDR3 is 14 residues long. The CDR3 DNA is TGTGCCAGCAGCCTTGGGACTACCTCCTACGAGCAGTACTTC. It yields the protein CASSLGTTSYEQYF.

This sequence joins TRBV18 and TRBJ2-4, with D maybe TRBD1 (6 bases). Germline V CDR1 and CDR2: KGHSH, LQKENI. V lost 0 bases and J 1 base, leaving 13 bases between the germline ends. There are 17 residues in the CDR3. The CDR3 loop is CASSPPVQGVAKNIQYF. The CDR3 DNA sequence: TGTGCCAGCTCACCACCTGTACAGGGTGTCGCCAAAAACATTCAGTACTTC.

This sequence joins TRBV4-1 and TRBJ2-7, with 9 bases identical to TRBD2. The junction had 13 bases not matched to a gene; V was cut back by 4 bases and J by 0 bases. The germline CDR1 and CDR2 sequences are MGHRA and YSYEKL. CDR3 length: 18 residues. The CDR3 region is CASSPWGVAGVDSYEQYF. Written as DNA, the CDR3 is TGCGCCAGCAGCCCCTGGGGTGTAGCGGGGGTCGACTCCTACGAGCAGTACTTC.

This clone was picked up one time. The chain employs TRBV5-1 and TRBJ1-2; a weak D match, TRBD1 (6 bases). Trimming took 4 bases from V and 0 from J, leaving 13 bases between them. Germline V CDR1 and CDR2: SGHRS, YFSETQ. The CDR3 is 15 residues long. The CDR3 DNA follows: TGCGCCAGCAGCCCGCCAGGGGATTCTAACTATGGCTACACCTTC. Translation: CASSPPGDSNYGYTF.

The J gene is TRBJ2-1, the V gene TRBV7-2; 11 nucleotides match TRBD2. V trimming: 4 bases; J trimming: 5 bases; junction bases outside the gene matches: 7. There are 16 residues in the CDR3. Germline V lookup: CDR1 SGHTA, CDR2 FQGNSA. In DNA, the CDR3 is TGTGCCAGCAGCTCCCCTAGCGGGGGGTACAACAATGAGCAGTTCTTC. Protein sequence: CASSSPSGGYNNEQFF. The full variable domain, with the rest looked up from reference TRBV7-2 and TRBJ2-1, is GAGVSQSPSNKVTEKGKDVELRCDPISGHTALYWYRQSLGQGLEFLIYFQGNSAPDKSGLPSDRFSAERTGGSVSTLTIQRTQQEDSAVYLCASSSPSGGYNNEQFFGPGTRLTVL.

The chain uses TRBV5-1 and TRBJ1-4; 7 bases agree with TRBD1. V was clipped by 0 bases and J by 8 bases; unmatched bases: 4. The CDR3 spans 14 residues. Germline lookup yields CDR1 SGHRS and CDR2 YFSETQ. CDR3 residues: CASSLGGGAEKLFF. In DNA, the CDR3 is TGCGCCAGCAGCTTGGGAGGGGGCGCGGAAAAACTGTTTTTT.

The chain carries TRBV20-1 and TRBJ2-1; possibly TRBD2 for D (5 bases). CDR1 and CDR2 from the germline V gene are DFQATT and SNEGSKA (reference sequence). The CDR3 spans 12 residues. Trimming removed 3 bases at V and 8 bases at J, with 11 bases between. The CDR3 DNA follows: TGCAGTGCTAGTCTCTTGCGGGATGAGCAGTTCTTC. It codes for CSASLLRDEQFF.

The CDR3 DNA follows: TGCGCCAGCAGCCTCATTTTAGGAGAGGGGGCTGAAGCTTTCTTT. It specifies CASSLILGEGAEAFF. The gene calls are TRBV4-3 and TRBJ1-1, with D possibly being TRBD1 (6 bases). From germline, CDR1 is LGHNA and CDR2 YSLEER. The V end lost 4 bases, the J end lost 6 bases, and 18 bases lay between the germline ends. The CDR3 runs to 15 residues.

The chain combines TRBV11-2 with TRBJ2-2; 9 positions agree with TRBD2. Germline CDR1 SGHAT, CDR2 FQNNGV. The trim removed 7 bases at V and 6 bases at J, leaving 9 bases unmatched. CDR3 length: 15 amino acids. CDR3 sequence: CASTGGGGASGELFF. CDR3 coding DNA: TGTGCCAGCACCGGTGGCGGGGGGGCCTCCGGGGAGCTGTTTTTT. The full variable domain, its missing parts supplied by reference TRBV11-2 and TRBJ2-2, is EAGVAQSPRYKIIEKRQSVAFWCNPISGHATLYWYQQILGQGPKLLIQFQNNGVVDDSQLPKDRFSAERLKGVDSTLKIQPAKLEDSAVYLCASTGGGGASGELFFGEGSRLTVL.